A single T cell receptor (beta chain) is shown here with its context. Antigen: not known. The entry originates in a study of shared clonotypes between healthy human individuals. The study, taken as a whole, reports: Larger richness was generally estimated for naive than memory subsets. Even with large depth, rarefaction showed that sorted-subset sequencing was incomplete.

At a deep level, the assay was run. Measured with immunoSEQ multiplex PCR; TCRdb has only the in-frame clones, and not every one. The repertoire holds about 960,000 clones, with around 80% as singletons. The study enrolled healthy HIV-negative adults without recent acute infections or vaccinations as donors. This CDR3 region has 13 residues. Germline values: CDR1 SGDLS, CDR2 YYNGEE. The V gene lost 4 bases and the J gene lost 6 bases, with 12 bases spanning the gap. This TCR came from a man aged 18 to 30 in good health. The sequenced sample was memory CD4+ T cells sorted from blood. Subset: CD45RA-negative fraction. The chain couples TRBV9 to TRBJ2-3; no definite D call. CDR3 protein: CASSPRGQDTQYF. As DNA, the CDR3 is TGTGCCAGCAGCCCCCGTGGCCAGGATACGCAGTATTTT. The entire variable domain, with the rest obtained from reference TRBV9 and TRBJ2-3, is as follows: DSGVTQTPKHLITATGQRVTLRCSPRSGDLSVYWYQQSLDQGLQFLIQYYNGEERAKGNILERFSAQQFPDLHSELNLSSLELGDSALYFCASSPRGQDTQYFGPGTRLTVL.